This TCR beta chain was identified during a study of CD8 T cells in Susac syndrome. On this clonotype: Its specificity is unknown.

The CDR3 is 14 amino acids. Germline CDR1 and CDR2: SQVTM and ANQGSEA. Trimming took off 5 bases at V and 0 bases at J, with 11 bases between the two ends. With random hexamers, reverse transcription was performed on about 0.5 to 1 ug of RNA. TCRdb re-called the immunoSEQ multiplex PCR reads with MiXCR, one entry per CDR3 protein. The sample shows hundreds of thousands of distinct CDR3 sequences, 85% to 95% of them seen only once. Findings and limits, study-wide: When the CD4+ T cell repertoires of patients with Susac syndrome were examined, they did not show any clonal expansion.

The sequenced material came from CD4+ T cells from PBMCs. The receptor was derived from a human donor with Susac syndrome. The chain uses TRBV29-1 and TRBJ1-5; no clear D gene. The CDR3 sequence is CSVTTVNSNQPQHF. In DNA form, the CDR3 reads TGCAGCGTTACAACAGTCAATAGCAATCAGCCCCAGCATTTT.